This TCR beta chain was captured by sequencing in a study of blood T cell repertoires in COVID-19. Study in general: Samples representing acute and convalescent COVID-19 were sourced from the United States, Italy and Spain. Sample material is recorded as cDNA or gDNA derived from T cells, B-cell-depleted T cells, or PBMCs.

In the authors' workflow: Amplification from reference gene primers served as the basis for estimated nucleated cell counts. Measured with immunoSEQ multiplex PCR; TCRdb has only the in-frame clones, and not every one. That table supplies the V and J calls and clone size; D and trimming were determined from the DNA. The profile shows about 210,000 clones, about 86% of them singletons. Assignments of participants to cohorts depended upon their own reported clinical history. CDR3 size: 15 residues. Between the trimmed V and J ends, which lost 4 bases and 2 bases, there was a span of 15 bases. CDR1 is MNHNY, CDR2 SVGAGI, per germline (reference sequence).

This TCR was sampled from a woman between 40 and 55 years old in a cohort exposed to, infected with or recovered from COVID-19 (not recorded which). The J gene is TRBJ2-7, the V gene TRBV6-6, with D maybe TRBD1 (7 bases). Sequenced sample: PBMCs or T cells enriched from blood (not recorded which). The CDR3 here is CASSSLGGQPYEQYF. The CDR3 DNA is TGTGCCAGCAGTTCCCTCGGGGGACAGCCCTACGAGCAGTACTTC.